This TCR beta chain was captured by sequencing in a study of cytomegalovirus exposure and HLA in healthy donors. Study overall: Within an early data release were roughly 90 million unique TCRs drawn from HLA-typed donors. Of roughly 360 genotyped donors, about 80% grouped in the Caucasian-associated ancestry cluster. General study points: Previously analyzed data showed that most TCR beta V segments were productive at a frequency of about 90% or about 30%. Most TCR sequences showed up rarely, but some public TCRs showed up in many donors.

The PCR ran on 60 Vbeta and 13 Jbeta primers. Method: immunoSEQ multiplex PCR; TCRdb's copy keeps in-frame clones and lacks some. The table has approximately 170,000 clones, roughly 75% seen once. The germline V gene encodes CDR1 SQVTM and CDR2 ANQGSEA. The CDR3 runs 14 residues. V was pared by 4 bases and J by 1 base, with 13 bases between. Remarks on this clone: Its antigen remains unknown.

The chain joins TRBV29-1 to TRBJ1-2, with D possibly TRBD1 on 5 matching bases. This TCR was recovered from a man aged 25-45 years in good health and CMV-seropositive. Sequencing used PBMCs. The CDR3 DNA is TGCAGCGTTGCCCAAACAGGTGATAACTATGGCTACACCTTC. Amino acids: CSVAQTGDNYGYTF.